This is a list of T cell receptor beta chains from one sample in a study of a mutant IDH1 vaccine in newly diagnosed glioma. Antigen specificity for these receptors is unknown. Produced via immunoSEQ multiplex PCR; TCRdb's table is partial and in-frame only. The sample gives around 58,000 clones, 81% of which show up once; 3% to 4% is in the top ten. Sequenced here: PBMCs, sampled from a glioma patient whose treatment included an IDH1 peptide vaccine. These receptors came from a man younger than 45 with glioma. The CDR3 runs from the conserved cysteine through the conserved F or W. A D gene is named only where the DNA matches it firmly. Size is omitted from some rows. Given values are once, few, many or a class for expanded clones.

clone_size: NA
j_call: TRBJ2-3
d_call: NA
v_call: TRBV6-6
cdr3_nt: TGTGCCAGCAGCCCCCAGGTCCACAGCACAGATACGCAGTATTTT
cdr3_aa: CASSPQVHSTDTQYF

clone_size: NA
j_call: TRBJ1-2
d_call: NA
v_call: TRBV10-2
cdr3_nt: TGCGCCAGCAGTGAGTCCCCAGAGACCAGACCTTATGGCTACACCTTC
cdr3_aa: CASSESPETRPYGYTF

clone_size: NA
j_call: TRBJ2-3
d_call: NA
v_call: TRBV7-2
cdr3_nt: TGTGCCAGCAGCTTAGGAGGGGCAGATACGCAGTATTTT
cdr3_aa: CASSLGGADTQYF

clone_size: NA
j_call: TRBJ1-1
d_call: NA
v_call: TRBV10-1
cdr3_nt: TGCGCCAGCAGGGAGGGGCTGAGCACTGAAGCTTTCTTT
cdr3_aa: CASREGLSTEAFF

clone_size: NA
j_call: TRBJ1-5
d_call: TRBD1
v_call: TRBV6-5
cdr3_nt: TGTGCCAGCGGTACAAGACAGGGAGACAATCAGCCCCAGCATTTT
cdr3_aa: CASGTRQGDNQPQHF

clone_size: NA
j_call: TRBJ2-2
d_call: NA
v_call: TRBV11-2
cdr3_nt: TGTGCCAGCAGCTTAGCGGGCAGGGACACCGGGGAGCTGTTTTTT
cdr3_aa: CASSLAGRDTGELFF

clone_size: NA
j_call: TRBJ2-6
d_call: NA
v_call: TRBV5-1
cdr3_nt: TGCGCCAGCAGCTTGGGCGCGGAGGCCAACGTCCTGACTTTC
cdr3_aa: CASSLGAEANVLTF

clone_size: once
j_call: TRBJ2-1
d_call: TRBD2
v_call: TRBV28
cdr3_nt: TGTGCCAGCAGATCCCCCCGCGGGGGGGCCGGGGAGCAGTTCTTC
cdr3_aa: CASRSPRGGAGEQFF

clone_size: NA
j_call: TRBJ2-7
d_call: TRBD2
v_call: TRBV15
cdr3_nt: TGTGCCACCAGCAGATTCGGACTAGCGCCCGACGAGCAGTACTTC
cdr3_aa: CATSRFGLAPDEQYF

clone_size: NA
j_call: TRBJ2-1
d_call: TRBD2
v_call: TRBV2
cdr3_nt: TGTGCCAGCAGACGGGGGGGCCTCGAGAATGAGCAGTTCTTC
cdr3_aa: CASRRGGLENEQFF

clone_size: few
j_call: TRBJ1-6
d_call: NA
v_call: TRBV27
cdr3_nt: TGTGCCAGCAGTCCAAAGTGGACCCCTCAAACACCCCTCCACTTT
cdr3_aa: CASSPKWTPQTPLHF

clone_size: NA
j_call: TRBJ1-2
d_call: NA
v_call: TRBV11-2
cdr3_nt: TGTGCCAGCAGCTTAGGCGGGCACTCCGGCTATGGCTACACCTTC
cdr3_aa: CASSLGGHSGYGYTF

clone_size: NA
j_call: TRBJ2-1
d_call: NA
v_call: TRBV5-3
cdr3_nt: TGTGCCAGAAGCAATGGGGGCAATCCCAATGAGCAGTTCTTC
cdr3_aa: CARSNGGNPNEQFF

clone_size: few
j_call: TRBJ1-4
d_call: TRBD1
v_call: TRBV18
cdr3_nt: TGTGCCAGCTCACCCCCGGGACAGGGTTACGAAAAACTGTTTTTT
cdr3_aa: CASSPPGQGYEKLFF

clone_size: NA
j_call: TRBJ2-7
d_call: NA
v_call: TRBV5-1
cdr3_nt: TGCGCCAGCAGCTTGCCTGGGGGAAAATTCCACGAGCAGTACTTC
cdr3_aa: CASSLPGGKFHEQYF

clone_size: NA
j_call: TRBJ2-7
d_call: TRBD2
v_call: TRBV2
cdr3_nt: TGTGCCAGCTCCCCGGGGGGGGTGTACGAGCAGTACTTC
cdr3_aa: CASSPGGVYEQYF

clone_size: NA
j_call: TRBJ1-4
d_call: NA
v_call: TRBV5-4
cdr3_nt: TGTGCCAGCAGCTTGTTTGTCGGTGAAAAACTGTTTTTT
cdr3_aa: CASSLFVGEKLFF

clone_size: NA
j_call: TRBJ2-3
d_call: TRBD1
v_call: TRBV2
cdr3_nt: TGTGCCAGCAGTGAAAGACCGACAGGGGCGCGTAGCACAGATACGCAGTATTTT
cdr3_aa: CASSERPTGARSTDTQYF

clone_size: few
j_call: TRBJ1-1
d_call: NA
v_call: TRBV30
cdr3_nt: TGTGCCTTACGTCGGGACACGAACACTGAAGCTTTCTTT
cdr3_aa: CALRRDTNTEAFF

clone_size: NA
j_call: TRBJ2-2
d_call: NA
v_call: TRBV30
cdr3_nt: TGTGCCTGGAGTCCGGGGAGCGGGGAGCTGTTTTTT
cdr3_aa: CAWSPGSGELFF

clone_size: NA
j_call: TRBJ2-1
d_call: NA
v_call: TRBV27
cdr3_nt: TGTGCCAGCAGTTTTTCGACATACAATGAGCAGTTCTTC
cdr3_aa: CASSFSTYNEQFF

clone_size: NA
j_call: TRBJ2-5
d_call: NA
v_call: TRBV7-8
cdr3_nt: TGTGCCAGCAGCTTTCGGAGGGGGAGGAAGCAAGAGACCCAGTACTTC
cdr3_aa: CASSFRRGRKQETQYF

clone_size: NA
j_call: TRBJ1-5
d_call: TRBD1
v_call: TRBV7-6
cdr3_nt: TGTGCCAGCAGCTTAAACGCGGACAGGGGGACTCAGCCCCAGCATTTT
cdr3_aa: CASSLNADRGTQPQHF

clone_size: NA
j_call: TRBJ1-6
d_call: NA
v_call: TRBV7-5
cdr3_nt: TGTGCCAGAAGCCCGCGGGGTGAGTCACCCCTCCACTTT
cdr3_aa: CARSPRGESPLHF

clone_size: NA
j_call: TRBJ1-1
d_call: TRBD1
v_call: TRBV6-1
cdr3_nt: TGTGCCAGCAGTGAAGATCTAGGACAGGGGAGTTTTACTGAAGCTTTCTTT
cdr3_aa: CASSEDLGQGSFTEAFF

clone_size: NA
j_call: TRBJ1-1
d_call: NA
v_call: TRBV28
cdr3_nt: TGTGCCAGCAGTGCCCATTTCCCTGGGAGCACTGAAGCTTTCTTT
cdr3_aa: CASSAHFPGSTEAFF

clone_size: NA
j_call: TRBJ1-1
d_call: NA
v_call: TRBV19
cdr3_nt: TGTGCCAGTAGCGACCGACGGGGCTTTGTTGAAGCTTTCTTT
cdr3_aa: CASSDRRGFVEAFF